What follows are 31 T cell receptor beta chains derived from one specimen sequenced in a study of T cells in Graves' hyperthyroidism and ophthalmopathy. RNA transcripts were the template for amplifying TCR beta CDR3 regions. HTBI primers were used for first-round RT-PCR of the TCR CDR3. TCRdb used MiXCR to reprocess the multiplex PCR reads, holding one entry per CDR3 protein. In the table there are 700,000 or so distinct CDR3 sequences, around 13% of which are singletons. The source material was blood. All receptors come from a woman between 50 and 59 years old with Graves' ophthalmopathy.

At least ten counts were recorded for this clonotype. The chain combines TRBV7-8 with TRBJ1-1, with D possibly TRBD1 on 6 matching bases. The CDR3 is 18 amino acids. The V end was cut by 4 bases, the J end by 0 bases, with 21 bases between. Per the germline V gene, CDR1 is SGHVS and CDR2 is FQNEAQ. The CDR3 region has the DNA TGTGCCAGCAGCTCTGACACTTACAGGGCTGGAATGAACACTGAAGCTTTCTTT. Amino acids: CASSSDTYRAGMNTEAFF.

This clonotype was seen repeatedly, ten times or more. The J gene is TRBJ1-4, the V gene TRBV28; D is possibly TRBD1 (6 bases). Germline CDR1 reads MDHEN; CDR2 reads SYDVKM. The CDR3 loop spans 17 amino acids. V was shortened by 5 bases and J by 0 bases, with 16 bases between the two germline ends. For the CDR3, the DNA is TGTGCCAGCAGTCTCCGGACAGTTCTAGCAACTAATGAAAAACTGTTTTTT. Its translation is CASSLRTVLATNEKLFF. The full variable domain, rest sourced from reference TRBV28 and TRBJ1-4, is DVKVTQSSRYLVKRTGEKVFLECVQDMDHENMFWYRQDPGLGLRLIYFSYDVKMKEKGDIPEGYSVSREKKERFSLILESASTNQTSMYLCASSLRTVLATNEKLFFGSGTQLSVL.

V gene TRBV11-2 combines with J gene TRBJ1-3; D call uncertain. The CDR3 runs 15 residues. Trimming removed 1 base at V and 0 bases at J, with 7 bases between. CDR1 and CDR2 (germline): SGHAT, FQNNGV. In DNA form, the CDR3 reads TGTGCCAGCAGCTTAGTGAGGAGCTCTGGAAACACCATATATTTT. Translated: CASSLVRSSGNTIYF.

This chain joins TRBV28 and TRBJ2-5, with 11 bases identical to TRBD1. J gave up 2 bases and V 7 bases, and 9 bases lay outside the gene matches. Germline lookup yields CDR1 MDHEN and CDR2 SYDVKM. The CDR3 has 16 residues. CDR3 region: CASTMGQGVLQETQYF. In DNA form, the CDR3 reads TGTGCCAGCACTATGGGACAGGGGGTACTTCAAGAGACCCAGTACTTC.

Ten or more counts support this clonotype. The chain joins TRBV12-3 or TRBV12-4 to TRBJ2-7, with no clear D. This CDR3 has 13 residues. The V end lost 3 bases, the J end lost 2 bases, and 8 bases lay between the germline ends. The CDR3 here is CASSLGGPYEQYF. CDR3 nucleotides: TGTGCCAGCAGTTTGGGCGGACCCTACGAGCAGTACTTC.

In its sample, this clonotype was seen many times. The chain couples TRBV12-5 to TRBJ2-1; tentative D call: TRBD2 (7 bases). The CDR3 is 15 amino acids. The germline V gene has CDR1 LGHNT and CDR2 FRNRAP. V lost 6 bases and J 2 bases, leaving 14 bases between the germline ends. CDR3 DNA: TGTGCTAGTGGAGCGGGGACATTAACCTACAATGAGCAGTTCTTC. Its protein product is CASGAGTLTYNEQFF.

Notes on this clonotype: A read error may explain this, as a much larger clone is one base away. This chain uses TRBV20-1 with TRBJ2-7; a weak D match, TRBD1 (6 bases). The CDR3 consists of 13 residues. CDR1 and CDR2 from the germline V gene are DFQATT and SNEGSKA (reference sequence). CDR3 sequence reads: CSARGRGPYEQCF. For the CDR3, the DNA is TGCAGTGCTAGGGGCAGGGGCCCCTACGAGCAGTGCTTC.

This clonotype appeared many times. V gene TRBV27 combines with J gene TRBJ2-1; TRBD2 is a possible D gene (6 bases). Trimming removed 5 bases from V and 6 bases from J, with 11 bases in between. The CDR3 spans 13 residues. Germline V gene lookup returns CDR1 MNHEY and CDR2 SMNVEV (reference sequence). For the CDR3, the DNA is TGTGCCAGCAGTCCGGGGACTGTCAATGAGCAGTTCTTC. Translating gives CASSPGTVNEQFF.

This clonotype was seen many times. J is TRBJ2-1 and V is TRBV30; TRBD2 aligns across 7 bases. The CDR3 is made up of 17 amino acids. The trim removed 0 bases at V and 10 bases at J, leaving 18 bases unmatched. Per germline, CDR1 GTSNPN and CDR2 SVGIG (reference sequence). CDR3 sequence reads: CAWSVQPNWGEGYEQFF. DNA of the CDR3: TGTGCCTGGAGTGTCCAACCTAACTGGGGGGAGGGATACGAGCAGTTCTTC.

In its sample, this clonotype was seen a few times. This chain uses TRBV15 with TRBJ2-7, with 9 positions matching TRBD2. Trimming at V came to 1 base and at J to 6 bases, leaving 4 bases not matched to a gene. This CDR3 region has 14 residues. Per the germline V gene, CDR1 is LNHNV and CDR2 is YYDKDF (reference sequence). CDR3: CATSRVAGVLEQYF. The DNA for the CDR3 is TGTGCCACCAGCAGAGTAGCGGGAGTTCTCGAGCAGTACTTC.

In regard to this clonotype: A read error may be the cause here, since a much bigger clone is one base away. The rearrangement uses TRBV5-6 and TRBJ2-1; D unresolved. The CDR3 covers 13 residues. Looked up from germline, CDR1 is SGHDT and CDR2 is YYEEEE. Trimming left V 0 bases short and J 5 bases short, with 6 bases between. The CDR3 spells CASSLDSDNEQFF. CDR3 nucleotides: TGTGCCAGCAGCTTGGACAGCGACAATGAGCAGTTCTTC.

This clonotype appeared many times. This chain links TRBV7-3 with TRBJ2-1; TRBD1 or TRBD2 may be the D gene (6 bases each). Trimming shortened V by 5 bases and J by 8 bases, and 22 bases separated the two germline ends. CDR3 length: 16 residues. CDR1 is SGHTA, CDR2 FQGTGA, per germline. DNA for the CDR3: TGTGCCAGCAGCACCCGGGGGCTAGCGCACCTCGATGAGCAGTTCTTC. Protein sequence: CASSTRGLAHLDEQFF.

The chain combines TRBV20-1 with TRBJ2-7, with TRBD2 matching 10 bases. The CDR3 covers 17 residues. V lost 5 bases, J lost 5 bases, and 18 bases stayed unmatched. Germline V gene data show CDR1 as DFQATT and CDR2 as SNEGSKA (reference sequence). CDR3 DNA: TGCAGTGCTGGAGGGGAATGGGCTAGCGGGAGTAGGGACGAGCAGTACTTC. This encodes CSAGGEWASGSRDEQYF.

This clonotype was picked up a small number of times. This chain uses TRBV7-9 with TRBJ2-6, with D hard to call. Looked up from germline, CDR1 is SEHNR and CDR2 is FQNEAQ (reference sequence). The CDR3 extends over 13 amino acids. Trimming took 11 bases from V and 1 from J, leaving 9 bases between them. CDR3 sequence: CAVRLSGANVLTF. For the CDR3, the DNA is TGTGCCGTCAGGCTGTCTGGGGCCAACGTCCTGACTTTC.

There are many counts of this clonotype. CDR3 nucleotides: TGCAGTGCGCCAGACAGCGCGAACACTGAAGCTTTCTTT. It yields the protein CSAPDSANTEAFF. The genes are TRBV20-1 and TRBJ1-1; maybe TRBD1 (5 bases). Germline CDR1 reads DFQATT; CDR2 reads SNEGSKA (reference sequence). V shed 6 bases and J shed 1 base, with 12 bases lying between them. CDR3 length: 13 amino acids.

The rearrangement joins TRBV9 to TRBJ1-1; weak D call: TRBD1 (5 bases). The V gene lost 1 base and the J gene lost 1 base, with 11 bases spanning the gap. Germline CDR1 is SGDLS and CDR2 is YYNGEE. The CDR3 sequence is 15 residues long. The CDR3, as DNA: TGTGCCAGCAGCGTAACCCTCGGGGGGAACACTGAAGCTTTCTTT. Encoded protein: CASSVTLGGNTEAFF. Filled out from reference TRBV9 and TRBJ1-1, the complete variable domain reads DSGVTQTPKHLITATGQRVTLRCSPRSGDLSVYWYQQSLDQGLQFLIQYYNGEERAKGNILERFSAQQFPDLHSELNLSSLELGDSALYFCASSVTLGGNTEAFFGQGTRLTVV.

This clonotype was seen many times. The V gene is TRBV18, the J gene TRBJ1-5; the match to TRBD1 covers 9 bases. Germline CDR1 KGHSH, CDR2 LQKENI. CDR3 length: 14 residues. V shed 6 bases and J 6 bases; nucleotides not matched to a gene: 6. CDR3 nucleotides: TGTGCCAGCTCCGGACAGGGGAACGGTCAGCCCCAGCATTTT. Its translation is CASSGQGNGQPQHF.

This clonotype was detected many times. V and J are TRBV7-9 and TRBJ2-1; TRBD2 agrees at 7 bases. The V gene end was trimmed by 5 bases and the J gene end by 5 bases; junction bases not matched to a gene: 9. The germline V gene has CDR1 SEHNR and CDR2 FQNEAQ (reference sequence). The CDR3 consists of 15 residues. The CDR3 DNA follows: TGTGCCAGCAGCACGTCCAGCGGGGTGGACAATGAGCAGTTCTTC. It codes for CASSTSSGVDNEQFF.

This clonotype appeared many times. The rearrangement joins TRBV29-1 to TRBJ2-2; D gene uncertain. This CDR3 spans 13 amino acids. Trimming stripped 6 bases from V and 5 bases from J, with 13 bases between. Germline-derived CDR1 and CDR2 are SQVTM and ANQGSEA. The CDR3 coding sequence is TGCAGCGTGGACCTTGTGGGGACCGGGGAGCTGTTTTTT. This translates into CSVDLVGTGELFF.

This clonotype was seen at least ten times. The chain uses TRBV2 and TRBJ1-5; a weak D match, TRBD1 (5 bases). Germline CDR1 and CDR2: SNHLY and FYNNEI. V lost 4 bases to trimming and J lost 5 bases, with 15 bases between them. This CDR3 comprises 15 residues. DNA of the CDR3: TGTGCCAGCAGTGGCACCAGTGGGGGACATCAGCCCCAGCATTTT. Its translation: CASSGTSGGHQPQHF.

This clonotype was recorded many times. The chain uses TRBV28 and TRBJ2-7; 10 bases align to TRBD1. After removal of 11 bases from V and 0 bases from J, the junction contained 10 bases not matched to a gene. The germline gives CDR1 MDHEN, CDR2 SYDVKM. This CDR3 has 15 residues. In nucleotides, the CDR3 is TGTGCCGCCAGAACCCGGACAGGGGGCTCCTACGAGCAGTACTTC. This sequence encodes CAARTRTGGSYEQYF.

This clonotype was seen at least ten times. The rearrangement uses TRBV20-1 and TRBJ2-7, with a tentative D call TRBD1 (5 bases). The ends were cut back, 6 bases at V and 4 bases at J, with 16 bases in the middle. This CDR3 is 13 amino acids long. Germline CDR1 and CDR2: DFQATT and SNEGSKA (reference sequence). CDR3 in DNA: TGCAGTGCAAGCAAACGACAGAATTACGAGCAGTACTTC. Its translation: CSASKRQNYEQYF.

This clonotype was observed at least ten times. DNA of the CDR3: TGCAGTGCCCCGAATAGACTAGCGGGAGGGCCGGGGGATACGCAGTATTTT. It yields the protein CSAPNRLAGGPGDTQYF. The genes are TRBV20-1 and TRBJ2-3; the match to TRBD2 covers 14 bases. V lost 6 bases, J lost 6 bases, and 14 bases stayed unmatched. The CDR3 extends over 17 amino acids. CDR1 is DFQATT and CDR2 is SNEGSKA in the germline V gene (reference sequence).

This clonotype was picked up many times. The V gene is TRBV20-1, the J gene TRBJ1-4, with TRBD1 matching 9 bases. Germline V CDR1 and CDR2: DFQATT, SNEGSKA (reference sequence). V dropped 6 bases and J dropped 5; count of bases not matched to a gene: 4. The CDR3 has 13 residues. Here the CDR3 DNA reads TGCAGTGCCGGGACAGGGCAGAATGAAAAACTGTTTTTT. Protein sequence: CSAGTGQNEKLFF.

This clonotype was seen ten or more times. The chain links TRBV5-6 to TRBJ1-6, with TRBD1 matching over 9 bases. CDR1 and CDR2 (germline): SGHDT, YYEEEE. The CDR3 has 17 amino acids. V was pared by 1 base and J by 7 bases, with 9 bases of the junction left unmatched. The CDR3 sequence: CASSLMLIDRGNSPLHF. Written as DNA, the CDR3 is TGTGCCAGCAGCTTGATGCTCATCGACAGGGGGAATTCACCCCTCCACTTT.

The rearrangement joins TRBV7-9 to TRBJ1-4; 7 nucleotides align to TRBD1. Trimming took 3 bases from V and 5 from J; bases not matched to a gene: 6. The germline gives CDR1 SEHNR, CDR2 FQNEAQ (reference sequence). This CDR3 has 15 amino acids. The CDR3 sequence: CASSFTGTVNEKLFF. The CDR3 DNA sequence: TGTGCCAGCAGCTTTACAGGGACAGTCAATGAAAAACTGTTTTTT.

This clonotype appeared many times. This chain uses TRBV9 with TRBJ2-4; 7 nucleotides line up with TRBD1. Trimming removed 2 bases from V and 0 bases from J; junction bases left unmatched: 5. The CDR3 totals 16 residues. Germline-derived CDR1 and CDR2 are SGDLS and YYNGEE. The CDR3 region has the DNA TGTGCCAGCAGCGTTGACAGGGAAGGAGCCAAAAACATTCAGTACTTC. Translating it yields CASSVDREGAKNIQYF.

This clonotype has only a few counts. V usage is TRBV20-1 and J usage is TRBJ1-1; D unclear. CDR1 and CDR2 (germline): DFQATT, SNEGSKA (reference sequence). Trimming took off 5 bases at V and 1 base at J, with 11 bases between the two ends. The CDR3 is 13 residues long. The DNA of the CDR3 is TGCAGTGCTGCACTGTCCGGGAACACTGAAGCTTTCTTT. Translated, it gives CSAALSGNTEAFF.

This clonotype was detected many times. The chain couples TRBV6-2 or TRBV6-3 to TRBJ2-5, with 7 bases that match TRBD2. Losses at the gene ends were 6 bases for V and 2 bases for J; bases not matched to a gene: 9. The CDR3 extends over 15 amino acids. The germline V gene encodes CDR1 MNHEY and CDR2 SVGEGT. The CDR3 sequence: CASSAPGLLQETQYF. For the CDR3, the DNA is TGTGCCAGCAGCGCACCGGGACTATTGCAAGAGACCCAGTACTTC.

This clonotype came up many times. This chain uses TRBV18 with TRBJ2-2; no definite D call. Germline loops: CDR1 KGHSH, CDR2 LQKENI. With 3 bases removed from V and 4 bases from J, the gap between germline ends came to 12 bases. This CDR3 has 15 residues. The CDR3 sequence: CASSPPSRITGELFF. The DNA for the CDR3 is TGTGCCAGCTCACCCCCCAGTCGAATCACCGGGGAGCTGTTTTTT. The full variable domain, in which reference TRBV18 and TRBJ2-2 provide the parts outside the CDR3, is NAGVMQNPRHLVRRRGQEARLRCSPMKGHSHVYWYRQLPEEGLKFMVYLQKENIIDESGMPKERFSAEFPKEGPSILRIQQVVRGDSAAYFCASSPPSRITGELFFGEGSRLTVL.

This clonotype showed up many times. The chain links TRBV7-6 to TRBJ2-2, with D uncertain. The germline V gene encodes CDR1 SGHVS and CDR2 FNYEAQ. V lost 1 base and J lost 6, with 9 bases in between. This CDR3 spans 14 amino acids. CDR3 sequence: CASSLGIPAGELFF. The CDR3 region has the DNA TGTGCCAGCAGCTTAGGCATACCCGCCGGGGAGCTGTTTTTT.